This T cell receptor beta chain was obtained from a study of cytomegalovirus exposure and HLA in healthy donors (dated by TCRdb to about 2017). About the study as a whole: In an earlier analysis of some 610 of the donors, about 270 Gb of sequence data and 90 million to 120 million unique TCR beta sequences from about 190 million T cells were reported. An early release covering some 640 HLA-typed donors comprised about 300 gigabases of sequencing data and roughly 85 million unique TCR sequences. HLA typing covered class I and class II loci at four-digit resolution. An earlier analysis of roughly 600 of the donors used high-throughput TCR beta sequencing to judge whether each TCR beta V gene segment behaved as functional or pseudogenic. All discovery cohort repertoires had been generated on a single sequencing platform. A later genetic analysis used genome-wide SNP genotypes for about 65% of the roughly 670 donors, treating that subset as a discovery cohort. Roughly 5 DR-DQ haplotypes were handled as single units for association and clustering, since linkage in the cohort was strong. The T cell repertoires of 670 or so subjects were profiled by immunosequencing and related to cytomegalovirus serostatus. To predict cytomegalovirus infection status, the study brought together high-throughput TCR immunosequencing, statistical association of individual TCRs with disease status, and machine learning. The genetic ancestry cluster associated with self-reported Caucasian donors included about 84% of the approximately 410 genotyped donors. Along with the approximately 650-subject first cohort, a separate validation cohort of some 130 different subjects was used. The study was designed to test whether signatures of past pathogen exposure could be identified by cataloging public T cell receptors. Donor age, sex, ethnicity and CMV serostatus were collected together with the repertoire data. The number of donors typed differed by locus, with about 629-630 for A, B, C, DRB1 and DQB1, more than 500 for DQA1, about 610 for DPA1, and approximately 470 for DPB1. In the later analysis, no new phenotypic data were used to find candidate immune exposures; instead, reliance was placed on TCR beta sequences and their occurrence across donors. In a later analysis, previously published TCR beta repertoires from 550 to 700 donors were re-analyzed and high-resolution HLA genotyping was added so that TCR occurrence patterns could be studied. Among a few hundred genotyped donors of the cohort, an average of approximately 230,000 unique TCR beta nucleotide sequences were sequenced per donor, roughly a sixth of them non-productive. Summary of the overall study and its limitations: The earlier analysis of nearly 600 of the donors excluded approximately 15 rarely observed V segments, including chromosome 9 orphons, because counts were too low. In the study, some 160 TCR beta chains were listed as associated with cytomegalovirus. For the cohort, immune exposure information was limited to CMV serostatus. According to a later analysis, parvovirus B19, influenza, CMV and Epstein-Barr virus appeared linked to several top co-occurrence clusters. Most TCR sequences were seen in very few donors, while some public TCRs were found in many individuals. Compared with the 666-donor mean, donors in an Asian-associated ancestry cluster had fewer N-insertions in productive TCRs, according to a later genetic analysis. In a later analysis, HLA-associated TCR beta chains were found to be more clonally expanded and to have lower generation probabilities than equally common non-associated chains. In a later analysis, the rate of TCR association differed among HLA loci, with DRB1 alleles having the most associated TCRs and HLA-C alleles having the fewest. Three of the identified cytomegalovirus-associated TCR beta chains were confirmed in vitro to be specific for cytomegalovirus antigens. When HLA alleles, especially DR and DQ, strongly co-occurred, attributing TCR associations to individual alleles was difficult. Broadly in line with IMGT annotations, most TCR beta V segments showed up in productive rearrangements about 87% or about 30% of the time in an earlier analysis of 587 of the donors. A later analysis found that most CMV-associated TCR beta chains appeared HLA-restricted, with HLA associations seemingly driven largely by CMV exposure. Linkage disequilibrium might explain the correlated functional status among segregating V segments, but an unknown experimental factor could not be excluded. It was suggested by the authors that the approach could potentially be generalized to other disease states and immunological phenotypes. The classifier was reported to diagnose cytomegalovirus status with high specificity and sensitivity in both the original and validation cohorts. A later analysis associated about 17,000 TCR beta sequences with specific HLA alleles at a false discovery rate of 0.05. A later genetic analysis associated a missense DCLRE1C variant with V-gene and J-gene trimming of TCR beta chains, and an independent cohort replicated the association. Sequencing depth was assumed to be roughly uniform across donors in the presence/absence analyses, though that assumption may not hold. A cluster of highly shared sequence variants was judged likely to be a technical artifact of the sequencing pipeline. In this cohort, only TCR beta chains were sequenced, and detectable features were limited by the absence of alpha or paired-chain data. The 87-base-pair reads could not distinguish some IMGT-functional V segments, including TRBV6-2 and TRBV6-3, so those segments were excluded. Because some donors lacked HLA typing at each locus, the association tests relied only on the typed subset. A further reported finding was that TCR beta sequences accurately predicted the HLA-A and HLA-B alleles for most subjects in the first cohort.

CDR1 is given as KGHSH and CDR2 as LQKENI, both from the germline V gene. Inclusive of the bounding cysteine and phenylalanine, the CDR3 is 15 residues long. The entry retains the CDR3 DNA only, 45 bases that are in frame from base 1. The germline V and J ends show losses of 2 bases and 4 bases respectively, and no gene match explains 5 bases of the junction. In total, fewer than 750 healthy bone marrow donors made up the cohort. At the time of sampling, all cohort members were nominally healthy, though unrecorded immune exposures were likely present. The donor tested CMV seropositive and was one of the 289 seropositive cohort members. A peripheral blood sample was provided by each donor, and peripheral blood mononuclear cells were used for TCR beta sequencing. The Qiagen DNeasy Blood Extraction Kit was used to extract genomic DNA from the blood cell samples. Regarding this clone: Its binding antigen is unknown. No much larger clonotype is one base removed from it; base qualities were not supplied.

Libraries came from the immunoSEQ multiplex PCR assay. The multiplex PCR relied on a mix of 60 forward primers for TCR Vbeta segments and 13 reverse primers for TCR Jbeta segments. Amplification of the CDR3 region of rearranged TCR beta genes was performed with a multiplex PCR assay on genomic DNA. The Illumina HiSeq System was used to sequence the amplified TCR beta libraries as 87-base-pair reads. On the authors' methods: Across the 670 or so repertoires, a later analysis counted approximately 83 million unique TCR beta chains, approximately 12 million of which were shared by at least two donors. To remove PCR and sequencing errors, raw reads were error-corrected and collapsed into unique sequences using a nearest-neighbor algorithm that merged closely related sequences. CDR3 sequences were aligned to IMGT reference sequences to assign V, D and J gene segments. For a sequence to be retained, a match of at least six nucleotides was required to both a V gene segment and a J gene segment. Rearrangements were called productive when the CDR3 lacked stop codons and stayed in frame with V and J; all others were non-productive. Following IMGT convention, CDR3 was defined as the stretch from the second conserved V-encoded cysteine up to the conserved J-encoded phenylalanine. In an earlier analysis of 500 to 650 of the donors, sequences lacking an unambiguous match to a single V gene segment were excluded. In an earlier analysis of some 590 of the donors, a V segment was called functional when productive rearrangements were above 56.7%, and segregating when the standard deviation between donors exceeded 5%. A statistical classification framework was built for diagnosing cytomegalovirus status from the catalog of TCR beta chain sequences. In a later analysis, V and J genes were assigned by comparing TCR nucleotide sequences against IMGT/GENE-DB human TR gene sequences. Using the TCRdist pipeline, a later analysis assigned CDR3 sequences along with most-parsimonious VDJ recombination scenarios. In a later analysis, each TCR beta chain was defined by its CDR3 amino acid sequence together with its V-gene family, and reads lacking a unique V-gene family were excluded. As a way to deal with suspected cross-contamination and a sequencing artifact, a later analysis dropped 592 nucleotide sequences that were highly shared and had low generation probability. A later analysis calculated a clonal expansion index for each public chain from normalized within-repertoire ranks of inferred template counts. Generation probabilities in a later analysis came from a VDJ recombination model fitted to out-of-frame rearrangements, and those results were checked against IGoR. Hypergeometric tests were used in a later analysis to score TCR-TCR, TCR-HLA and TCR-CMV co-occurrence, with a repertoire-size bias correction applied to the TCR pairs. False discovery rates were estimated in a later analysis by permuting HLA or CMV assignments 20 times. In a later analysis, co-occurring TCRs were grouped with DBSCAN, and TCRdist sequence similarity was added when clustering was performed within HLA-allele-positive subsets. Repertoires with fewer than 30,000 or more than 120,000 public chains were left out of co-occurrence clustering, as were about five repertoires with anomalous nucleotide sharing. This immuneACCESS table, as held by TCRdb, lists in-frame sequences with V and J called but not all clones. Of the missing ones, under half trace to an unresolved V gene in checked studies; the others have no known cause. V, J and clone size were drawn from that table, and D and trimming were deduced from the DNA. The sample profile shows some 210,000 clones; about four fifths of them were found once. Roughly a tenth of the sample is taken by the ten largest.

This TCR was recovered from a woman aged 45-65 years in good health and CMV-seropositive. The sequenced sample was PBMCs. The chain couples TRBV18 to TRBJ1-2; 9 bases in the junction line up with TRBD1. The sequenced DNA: TGTGCCAGCTCACCAAGGGACAGGGTGGGCTATGGCTACACCTTC. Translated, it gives CASSPRDRVGYGYTF.